Listed here are 9 T cell receptor beta chains from one sample, sequenced in a study of type 1 and type 2 diabetes patients (dated by TCRdb to 2015 to 2016). The sample was run on an Illumina MiSeq. TCRbeta CDR3 amplification used genomic DNA from the sorted T cell subsets as template. The TCRbeta CDR3 region was amplified by multiplex PCR using 30 forward and 13 reverse primers. Using fastp trimming at Q25 and MiXCR clonotype assembly, TCRdb reanalyzed the public sequencing data and kept in-frame beta chains. Entries are consolidated by CDR3 protein sequence, retaining the most common genes and DNA. Present in this sample are more than 250,000 distinct CDR3 sequences, around 47% of which were seen just once. The ten biggest clones cover roughly 15% of the sample. The sample was peripheral blood mononuclear cells (PBMCs). Receptor source: a young man with type 2 diabetes.

J is TRBJ1-2 and V is TRBV6-5; 9 bases are shared with TRBD1. The V gene's germline CDR1 is MNHEY and CDR2 SVGAGI. The CDR3 runs to 16 residues. The V segment lost 5 bases and the J segment 4 bases; nucleotides outside the gene matches: 11. As DNA, the CDR3 is TGTGCCAGCAGTCCACAGGGGACAGGGAGAAGCTATGGCTACACCTTC. This gives the protein CASSPQGTGRSYGYTF.

This clonotype appeared once. This chain joins TRBV19 and TRBJ2-1; 9 bases fit TRBD2. Per germline, CDR1 LNHDA and CDR2 SQIVND (reference sequence). The CDR3 is 17 residues long. Trimming at V came to 1 base and at J to 7 bases, leaving 11 bases not matched to a gene. Written as DNA, the CDR3 is TGTGCCAGTAGTATAGGCGTGGCTAGCGGGATTAGGAATGAGCAGTTCTTC. Its protein product is CASSIGVASGIRNEQFF.

This clonotype was found once. The V gene is TRBV2, the J gene TRBJ2-1; 13 bases fit TRBD2. Germline V lookup: CDR1 SNHLY, CDR2 FYNNEI. The CDR3 runs 15 residues. The junction had 5 bases not matched to a gene; V was cut back by 6 bases and J by 6 bases. CDR3 nucleotide sequence: TGTGCCAGCAGATGGACTAGCGGGGGTCGCAATGAGCAGTTCTTC. As protein: CASRWTSGGRNEQFF.

About this clonotype: A much more abundant neighbour one base away suggests this may be a read error. The rearrangement uses TRBV2 and TRBJ2-5; a possible D gene is TRBD1 (6 bases). CDR3 size: 14 residues. CDR1 is SNHLY, CDR2 FYNNEI, per germline. V lost 5 bases and J lost 9, with 19 bases in between. This chain's CDR3 is CASSPPDRSKSQYF. As DNA, the CDR3 is TGTGCCAGCAGTCCTCCTGACAGGTCTAAGTCCCAGTACTTC. Looking up the rest from reference TRBV2 and TRBJ2-5 gives the full variable domain: EPEVTQTPSHQVTQMGQEVILRCVPISNHLYFYWYRQILGQKVEFLVSFYNNEISEKSEIFDDQFSVERPDGSNFTLKIRSTKLEDSAMYFCASSPPDRSKSQYFGPGTRLLVL.

This clonotype occurred many times. CDR3 in amino acids: CASSEVNSYGYTF. In DNA, the CDR3 is TGTGCCAGCAGTGAAGTTAACAGCTATGGCTACACCTTC. The rearrangement links TRBV2 to TRBJ1-2; D not certain. The germline V gene encodes CDR1 SNHLY and CDR2 FYNNEI. The CDR3 extends over 13 amino acids. V lost 1 base and J lost 4, with 7 bases in between.

The CDR3 sequence: CASSSFLGSGYTF. In nucleotides, the CDR3 is TGTGCCAGCAGTTCCTTCCTGGGCAGCGGCTACACCTTC. The V gene is TRBV28, the J gene TRBJ1-2; D remains ambiguous. The ends were cut back, 4 bases at V and 8 bases at J, with 14 bases in the middle. Germline loops: CDR1 MDHEN, CDR2 SYDVKM. The CDR3 has 13 amino acids.

This clonotype was observed a handful of times. The rearrangement uses TRBV20-1 and TRBJ2-7, with D hard to call. The CDR3 has 14 residues. Trimming cost V 6 bases and J 3 bases, with 18 bases left between them. Germline assignment: CDR1 DFQATT and CDR2 SNEGSKA (reference sequence). As DNA, the CDR3 is TGCAGTGCACGTTCAACAGATCACCTCTACGAGCAGTACTTC. Protein sequence: CSARSTDHLYEQYF.

This clonotype occurred a few times. The chain has TRBV29-1 and TRBJ1-1; D is perhaps TRBD1 (5 bases). Trimming shortened V by 1 base and J by 2 bases, and 20 bases separated the two germline ends. The CDR3 is made up of 17 amino acids. CDR1 SQVTM and CDR2 ANQGSEA come from the germline V gene. Written as DNA, the CDR3 is TGCAGCGTTGAAGGGGGGATCCGGGACCAACTAAACACTGAAGCTTTCTTT. Its protein is CSVEGGIRDQLNTEAFF. Complete variable domain (other parts from reference TRBV29-1 and TRBJ1-1): SAVISQKPSRDICQRGTSLTIQCQVDSQVTMMFWYRQQPGQSLTLIATANQGSEATYESGFVIDKFPISRPNLTFSTLTVSNMSPEDSSIYLCSVEGGIRDQLNTEAFFGQGTRLTVV.

CDR3 amino acids: CASSLAPPGQGTALTEAFF. As DNA, the CDR3 is TGCGCCAGCAGCTTGGCTCCCCCGGGACAGGGGACCGCTCTCACTGAAGCTTTCTTT. V usage is TRBV5-1 and J usage is TRBJ1-1; 10 bases align to TRBD1. The germline V gene encodes CDR1 SGHRS and CDR2 YFSETQ. CDR3 length equals 19 residues. With 0 bases clipped from V and 4 bases from J, the junction kept 15 bases outside the gene matches. Using reference TRBV5-1 and TRBJ1-1 for the parts outside the CDR3, the full variable domain is KAGVTQTPRYLIKTRGQQVTLSCSPISGHRSVSWYQQTPGQGLQFLFEYFSETQRNKGNFPGRFSGRQFSNSRSEMNVSTLELGDSALYLCASSLAPPGQGTALTEAFFGQGTRLTVV.